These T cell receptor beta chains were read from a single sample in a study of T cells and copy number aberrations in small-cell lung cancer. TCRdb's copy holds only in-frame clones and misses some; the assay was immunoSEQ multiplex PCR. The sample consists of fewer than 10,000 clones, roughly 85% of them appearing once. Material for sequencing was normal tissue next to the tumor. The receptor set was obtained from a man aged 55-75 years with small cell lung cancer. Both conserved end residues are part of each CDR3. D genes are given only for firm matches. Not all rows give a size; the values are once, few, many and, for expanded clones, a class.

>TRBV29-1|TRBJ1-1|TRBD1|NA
CSVEPPGQATEAFF
TGCAGCGTTGAACCACCGGGACAGGCCACTGAAGCTTTCTTT
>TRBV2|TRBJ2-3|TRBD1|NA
CASRKDRAGDTQYF
TGTGCCAGCAGGAAGGACAGGGCGGGAGATACGCAGTATTTT
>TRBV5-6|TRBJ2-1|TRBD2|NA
CASSLALAGTYEQFF
TGTGCCAGCAGCTTGGCACTAGCGGGAACTTATGAGCAGTTCTTC
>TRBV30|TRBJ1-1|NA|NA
CAWSNGEGRGNTEAFF
TGTGCCTGGAGTAACGGGGAGGGACGGGGGAACACTGAAGCTTTCTTT
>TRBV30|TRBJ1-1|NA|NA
CAWSPQADTEAFF
TGTGCCTGGAGTCCCCAAGCGGACACTGAAGCTTTCTTT
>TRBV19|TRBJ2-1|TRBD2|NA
CASSITGGSYNEQFF
TGTGCCAGTAGTATAACGGGAGGCTCCTACAATGAGCAGTTCTTC
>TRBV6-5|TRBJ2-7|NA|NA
CASSYRGAGSYEQYF
TGTGCCAGCAGTTACCGGGGGGCAGGCAGCTACGAGCAGTACTTC
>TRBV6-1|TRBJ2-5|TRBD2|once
CASSRLSGGSETQYF
TGTGCCAGCAGTCGTTTATCGGGAGGGTCGGAGACCCAGTACTTC
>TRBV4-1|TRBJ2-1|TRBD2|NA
CASSQGTSGGYNEQFF
TGCGCCAGCAGCCAAGGGACTAGCGGGGGCTACAATGAGCAGTTCTTC
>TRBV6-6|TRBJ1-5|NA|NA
CASVRVSNQPQHF
TGTGCCAGCGTTAGAGTTAGCAATCAGCCCCAGCATTTT
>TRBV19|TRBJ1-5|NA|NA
CASSISSAGQPQHF
TGTGCCAGTAGTATAAGTTCAGCAGGTCAGCCCCAGCATTTT
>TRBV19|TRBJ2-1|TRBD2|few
CASSIYGGRASNEQFF
TGTGCCAGTAGTATTTATGGCGGGAGGGCCTCAAATGAGCAGTTCTTC
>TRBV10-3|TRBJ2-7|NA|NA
CAISDPGDKQYF
TGTGCCATCAGTGACCCGGGGGACAAGCAGTACTTC
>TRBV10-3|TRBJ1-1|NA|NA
CAISDPRLGTPNTEAFF
TGTGCCATCAGTGACCCTCGTCTGGGGACACCGAACACTGAAGCTTTCTTT
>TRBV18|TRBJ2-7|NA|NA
CASSEGRYEQYF
TGTGCCAGCTCAGAGGGGCGGTACGAGCAGTACTTC
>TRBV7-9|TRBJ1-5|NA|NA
CASSTTDSNQPQHF
TGTGCCAGCAGCACGACAGATAGCAATCAGCCCCAGCATTTT
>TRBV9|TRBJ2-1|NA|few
CASSVATGIASNEQFF
TGTGCCAGCAGCGTAGCTACGGGGATAGCGAGCAATGAGCAGTTCTTC
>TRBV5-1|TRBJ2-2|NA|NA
CASTRASNTGELFF
TGCGCCAGCACCCGAGCGTCGAACACCGGGGAGCTGTTTTTT
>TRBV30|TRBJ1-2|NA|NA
CAWSDPDGYTF
TGTGCCTGGAGTGACCCGGATGGCTACACCTTC
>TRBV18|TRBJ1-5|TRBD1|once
CASSPGTGNNQPQHF
TGTGCCAGCTCCCCCGGGACAGGCAACAATCAGCCCCAGCATTTT
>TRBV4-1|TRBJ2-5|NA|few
CASSQESGALGETQYF
TGCGCCAGCAGCCAAGAATCAGGGGCTTTGGGGGAGACCCAGTACTTC
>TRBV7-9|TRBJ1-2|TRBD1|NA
CASSPGQAGFTF
TGTGCCAGCAGCCCCGGACAGGCCGGGTTCACCTTC
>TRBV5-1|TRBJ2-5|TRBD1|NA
CASSLQGAPQETQYF
TGCGCCAGCAGCTTGCAGGGGGCCCCCCAAGAGACCCAGTACTTC
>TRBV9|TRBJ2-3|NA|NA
CASSVDLGLTDTQYF
TGTGCCAGCAGCGTAGATCTGGGGCTCACAGATACGCAGTATTTT
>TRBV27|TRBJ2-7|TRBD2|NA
CASSNVGASGRPYEQYF
TGTGCCAGCAGCAATGTGGGGGCTAGCGGGAGGCCGTACGAGCAGTACTTC
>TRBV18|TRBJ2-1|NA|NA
CASSPPNYNEQFF
TGTGCCAGCTCACCTCCCAACTACAATGAGCAGTTCTTC
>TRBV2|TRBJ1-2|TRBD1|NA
CASSGDRGRYGYTF
TGTGCCAGCAGTGGGGACAGGGGTCGTTATGGCTACACCTTC
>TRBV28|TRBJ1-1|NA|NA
CASSLAGSGLEAFF
TGTGCCAGCAGTCTAGCCGGATCGGGACTTGAAGCTTTCTTT
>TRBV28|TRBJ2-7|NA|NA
CASSPQLGYEQYF
TGTGCCAGCAGCCCCCAACTAGGCTACGAGCAGTACTTC
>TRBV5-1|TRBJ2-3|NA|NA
CASSSGSSVGGFQRGPTDTQYF
TGCGCCAGCAGCTCAGGGTCGTCGGTGGGGGGCTTCCAGCGGGGCCCCACAGATACGCAGTATTTT
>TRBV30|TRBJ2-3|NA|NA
CAWSNGRDTQYF
TGTGCCTGGAGTAACGGGCGAGATACGCAGTATTTT
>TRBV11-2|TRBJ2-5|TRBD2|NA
CASRAGDRETQYF
TGTGCCAGCAGGGCGGGGGATCGCGAGACCCAGTACTTC
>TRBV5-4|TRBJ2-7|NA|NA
CASSSPGRIRQYF
TGTGCCAGCAGCTCTCCTGGGCGTATCCGGCAGTACTTC
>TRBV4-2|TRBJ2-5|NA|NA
CASSADRAETQYF
TGTGCCAGCAGCGCGGATAGGGCTGAGACCCAGTACTTC
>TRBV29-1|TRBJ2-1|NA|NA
CSAVARDYNEQFF
TGCAGCGCGGTCGCCAGAGACTACAATGAGCAGTTCTTC
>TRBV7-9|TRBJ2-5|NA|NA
CASSPPTAAETQYF
TGTGCCAGCAGCCCTCCGACAGCCGCAGAGACCCAGTACTTC
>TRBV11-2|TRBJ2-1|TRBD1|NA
CASSLDRAWTGNEQFF
TGTGCCAGCAGCTTAGATAGGGCCTGGACAGGGAATGAGCAGTTCTTC
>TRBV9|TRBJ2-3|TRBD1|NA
CASSGTGVTDTQYF
TGTGCCAGCAGCGGGACAGGGGTAACAGATACGCAGTATTTT
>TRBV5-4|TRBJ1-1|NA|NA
CASSPAGTPWGAFF
TGTGCCAGCAGCCCTGCGGGGACTCCCTGGGGGGCTTTCTTT
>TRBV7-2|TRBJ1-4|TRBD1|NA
CASSSGTVGEKLFF
TGTGCCAGCAGCTCGGGGACAGTGGGTGAAAAACTGTTTTTT
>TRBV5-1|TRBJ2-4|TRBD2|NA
CASSHTLAGENIQYF
TGCGCCAGCAGCCATACCCTAGCGGGAGAGAACATTCAGTACTTC
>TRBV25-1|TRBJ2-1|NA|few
CASSDTGSRDEQFF
TGTGCCAGCAGTGACACAGGGAGTCGCGATGAGCAGTTCTTC
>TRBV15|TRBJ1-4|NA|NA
CATSRDGARYDEDLFF
TGTGCCACCAGCAGAGATGGGGCGAGGTACGACGAGGATCTGTTTTTT
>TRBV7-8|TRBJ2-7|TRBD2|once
CASSSSGGGSYEQYF
TGTGCCAGCAGCTCCTCCGGGGGGGGGTCCTACGAGCAGTACTTC
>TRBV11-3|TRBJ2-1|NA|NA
CASSPARRGGYNEQFF
TGTGCCAGCAGCCCCGCCCGGCGGGGAGGCTACAATGAGCAGTTCTTC